The T cell receptor beta chain under discussion was sequenced for a study of siplizumab effects on memory and regulatory T cells. Every sample had 95,000 to 100,000 of its TCR templates assayed. The data were produced by immunoSEQ multiplex PCR, yet TCRdb's version contains in-frame clones alone and is incomplete. Among just over 40,000 clones listed, roughly 90% were seen once. This clonotype originated in a human donor in good health. The sequencing input was naive CD4+ T cells sorted from blood.

CDR3 residues: CASSRGQPPTGETQYF. Written as DNA, the CDR3 is TGCGCCAGCAGCAGAGGACAGCCTCCAACGGGAGAGACCCAGTACTTC. The chain is built from TRBV5-1 and TRBJ2-5, with D tentatively TRBD1 (6 bases). The CDR3 runs to 16 residues. V lost 4 bases, J lost 4 bases, and 20 bases lay in between. Germline values: CDR1 SGHRS, CDR2 YFSETQ.